The clone carrying this TCR beta chain was recorded once. Antigen: not known. V was pared by 2 bases and J by 4 bases, with 9 bases between. The length of the CDR3 is 14 residues. The germline gives CDR1 MNHEY, CDR2 SMNVEV (reference sequence). This sample is drawn from a study of shared clonotypes between healthy human individuals. Overall study findings and caveats: Relative to their counterparts shared across all four donors, non-shared clonotypes exhibited diminished generation probabilities.

Naive CD8 cells lacked CD45RO, underwent positive selection for CCR7 and left out terminally differentiated effector memory CD45RA+ cells. Profiling relied on immunoSEQ multiplex PCR, and the TCRdb table lists in-frame clones only, not all of them. The profile shows roughly 2 million clones, approximately 94% of them singletons. The sequence was collected from a man younger than 30 in good health. This chain uses TRBV27 with TRBJ2-1; no definite D call. The sample was naive CD8+ T cells sorted from blood. DNA for the CDR3: TGTGCCAGCAGTTTAATAGGCGGTTACAATGAGCAGTTCTTC. Translating it yields CASSLIGGYNEQFF.